Given below is one T cell receptor (beta chain) in context. Its antigen is as yet unknown. Profiling relied on immunoSEQ multiplex PCR, and the TCRdb table lists in-frame clones only, not all of them. Here the sample spans about 78,000 clones, 92% being singletons. Germline V lookup: CDR1 SGHDN, CDR2 FVKESK. V dropped 2 bases and J dropped 1 base, with 10 bases sitting between them. This CDR3 comprises 15 residues. This sample stems from a study of OX40 agonist ivuxolimab in advanced cancers. Study overall: Cancers in dose escalation were hepatocellular, melanoma, renal cell and head and neck. Treatment received earlier with anti-PD-1, anti-PD-L1 or anti-CTLA-4 agents was allowed, and under 50% had some. Study-level results: Clonal expansion from baseline to week 6 occurred in both CD4+ and CD8+ T cells.

The sequencing used CD4+ or CD8+ T cells sorted from blood, collected in a trial of the OX40 agonist ivuxolimab. The sequence derives from an adult with an advanced solid tumor such as melanoma, head and neck, liver or kidney cancer. The chain joins TRBV14 to TRBJ2-3; D uncertain. The CDR3 region is CASSQLSHRTDTQYF. DNA for the CDR3: TGTGCCAGCAGCCAATTGTCCCACCGCACAGATACGCAGTATTTT. Together with reference TRBV14 and TRBJ2-3, the CDR3 gives the full variable domain: EAGVTQFPSHSVIEKGQTVTLRCDPISGHDNLYWYRRVMGKEIKFLLHFVKESKQDESGMPNNRFLAERTGGTYSTLKVQPAELEDSGVYFCASSQLSHRTDTQYFGPGTRLTVL.